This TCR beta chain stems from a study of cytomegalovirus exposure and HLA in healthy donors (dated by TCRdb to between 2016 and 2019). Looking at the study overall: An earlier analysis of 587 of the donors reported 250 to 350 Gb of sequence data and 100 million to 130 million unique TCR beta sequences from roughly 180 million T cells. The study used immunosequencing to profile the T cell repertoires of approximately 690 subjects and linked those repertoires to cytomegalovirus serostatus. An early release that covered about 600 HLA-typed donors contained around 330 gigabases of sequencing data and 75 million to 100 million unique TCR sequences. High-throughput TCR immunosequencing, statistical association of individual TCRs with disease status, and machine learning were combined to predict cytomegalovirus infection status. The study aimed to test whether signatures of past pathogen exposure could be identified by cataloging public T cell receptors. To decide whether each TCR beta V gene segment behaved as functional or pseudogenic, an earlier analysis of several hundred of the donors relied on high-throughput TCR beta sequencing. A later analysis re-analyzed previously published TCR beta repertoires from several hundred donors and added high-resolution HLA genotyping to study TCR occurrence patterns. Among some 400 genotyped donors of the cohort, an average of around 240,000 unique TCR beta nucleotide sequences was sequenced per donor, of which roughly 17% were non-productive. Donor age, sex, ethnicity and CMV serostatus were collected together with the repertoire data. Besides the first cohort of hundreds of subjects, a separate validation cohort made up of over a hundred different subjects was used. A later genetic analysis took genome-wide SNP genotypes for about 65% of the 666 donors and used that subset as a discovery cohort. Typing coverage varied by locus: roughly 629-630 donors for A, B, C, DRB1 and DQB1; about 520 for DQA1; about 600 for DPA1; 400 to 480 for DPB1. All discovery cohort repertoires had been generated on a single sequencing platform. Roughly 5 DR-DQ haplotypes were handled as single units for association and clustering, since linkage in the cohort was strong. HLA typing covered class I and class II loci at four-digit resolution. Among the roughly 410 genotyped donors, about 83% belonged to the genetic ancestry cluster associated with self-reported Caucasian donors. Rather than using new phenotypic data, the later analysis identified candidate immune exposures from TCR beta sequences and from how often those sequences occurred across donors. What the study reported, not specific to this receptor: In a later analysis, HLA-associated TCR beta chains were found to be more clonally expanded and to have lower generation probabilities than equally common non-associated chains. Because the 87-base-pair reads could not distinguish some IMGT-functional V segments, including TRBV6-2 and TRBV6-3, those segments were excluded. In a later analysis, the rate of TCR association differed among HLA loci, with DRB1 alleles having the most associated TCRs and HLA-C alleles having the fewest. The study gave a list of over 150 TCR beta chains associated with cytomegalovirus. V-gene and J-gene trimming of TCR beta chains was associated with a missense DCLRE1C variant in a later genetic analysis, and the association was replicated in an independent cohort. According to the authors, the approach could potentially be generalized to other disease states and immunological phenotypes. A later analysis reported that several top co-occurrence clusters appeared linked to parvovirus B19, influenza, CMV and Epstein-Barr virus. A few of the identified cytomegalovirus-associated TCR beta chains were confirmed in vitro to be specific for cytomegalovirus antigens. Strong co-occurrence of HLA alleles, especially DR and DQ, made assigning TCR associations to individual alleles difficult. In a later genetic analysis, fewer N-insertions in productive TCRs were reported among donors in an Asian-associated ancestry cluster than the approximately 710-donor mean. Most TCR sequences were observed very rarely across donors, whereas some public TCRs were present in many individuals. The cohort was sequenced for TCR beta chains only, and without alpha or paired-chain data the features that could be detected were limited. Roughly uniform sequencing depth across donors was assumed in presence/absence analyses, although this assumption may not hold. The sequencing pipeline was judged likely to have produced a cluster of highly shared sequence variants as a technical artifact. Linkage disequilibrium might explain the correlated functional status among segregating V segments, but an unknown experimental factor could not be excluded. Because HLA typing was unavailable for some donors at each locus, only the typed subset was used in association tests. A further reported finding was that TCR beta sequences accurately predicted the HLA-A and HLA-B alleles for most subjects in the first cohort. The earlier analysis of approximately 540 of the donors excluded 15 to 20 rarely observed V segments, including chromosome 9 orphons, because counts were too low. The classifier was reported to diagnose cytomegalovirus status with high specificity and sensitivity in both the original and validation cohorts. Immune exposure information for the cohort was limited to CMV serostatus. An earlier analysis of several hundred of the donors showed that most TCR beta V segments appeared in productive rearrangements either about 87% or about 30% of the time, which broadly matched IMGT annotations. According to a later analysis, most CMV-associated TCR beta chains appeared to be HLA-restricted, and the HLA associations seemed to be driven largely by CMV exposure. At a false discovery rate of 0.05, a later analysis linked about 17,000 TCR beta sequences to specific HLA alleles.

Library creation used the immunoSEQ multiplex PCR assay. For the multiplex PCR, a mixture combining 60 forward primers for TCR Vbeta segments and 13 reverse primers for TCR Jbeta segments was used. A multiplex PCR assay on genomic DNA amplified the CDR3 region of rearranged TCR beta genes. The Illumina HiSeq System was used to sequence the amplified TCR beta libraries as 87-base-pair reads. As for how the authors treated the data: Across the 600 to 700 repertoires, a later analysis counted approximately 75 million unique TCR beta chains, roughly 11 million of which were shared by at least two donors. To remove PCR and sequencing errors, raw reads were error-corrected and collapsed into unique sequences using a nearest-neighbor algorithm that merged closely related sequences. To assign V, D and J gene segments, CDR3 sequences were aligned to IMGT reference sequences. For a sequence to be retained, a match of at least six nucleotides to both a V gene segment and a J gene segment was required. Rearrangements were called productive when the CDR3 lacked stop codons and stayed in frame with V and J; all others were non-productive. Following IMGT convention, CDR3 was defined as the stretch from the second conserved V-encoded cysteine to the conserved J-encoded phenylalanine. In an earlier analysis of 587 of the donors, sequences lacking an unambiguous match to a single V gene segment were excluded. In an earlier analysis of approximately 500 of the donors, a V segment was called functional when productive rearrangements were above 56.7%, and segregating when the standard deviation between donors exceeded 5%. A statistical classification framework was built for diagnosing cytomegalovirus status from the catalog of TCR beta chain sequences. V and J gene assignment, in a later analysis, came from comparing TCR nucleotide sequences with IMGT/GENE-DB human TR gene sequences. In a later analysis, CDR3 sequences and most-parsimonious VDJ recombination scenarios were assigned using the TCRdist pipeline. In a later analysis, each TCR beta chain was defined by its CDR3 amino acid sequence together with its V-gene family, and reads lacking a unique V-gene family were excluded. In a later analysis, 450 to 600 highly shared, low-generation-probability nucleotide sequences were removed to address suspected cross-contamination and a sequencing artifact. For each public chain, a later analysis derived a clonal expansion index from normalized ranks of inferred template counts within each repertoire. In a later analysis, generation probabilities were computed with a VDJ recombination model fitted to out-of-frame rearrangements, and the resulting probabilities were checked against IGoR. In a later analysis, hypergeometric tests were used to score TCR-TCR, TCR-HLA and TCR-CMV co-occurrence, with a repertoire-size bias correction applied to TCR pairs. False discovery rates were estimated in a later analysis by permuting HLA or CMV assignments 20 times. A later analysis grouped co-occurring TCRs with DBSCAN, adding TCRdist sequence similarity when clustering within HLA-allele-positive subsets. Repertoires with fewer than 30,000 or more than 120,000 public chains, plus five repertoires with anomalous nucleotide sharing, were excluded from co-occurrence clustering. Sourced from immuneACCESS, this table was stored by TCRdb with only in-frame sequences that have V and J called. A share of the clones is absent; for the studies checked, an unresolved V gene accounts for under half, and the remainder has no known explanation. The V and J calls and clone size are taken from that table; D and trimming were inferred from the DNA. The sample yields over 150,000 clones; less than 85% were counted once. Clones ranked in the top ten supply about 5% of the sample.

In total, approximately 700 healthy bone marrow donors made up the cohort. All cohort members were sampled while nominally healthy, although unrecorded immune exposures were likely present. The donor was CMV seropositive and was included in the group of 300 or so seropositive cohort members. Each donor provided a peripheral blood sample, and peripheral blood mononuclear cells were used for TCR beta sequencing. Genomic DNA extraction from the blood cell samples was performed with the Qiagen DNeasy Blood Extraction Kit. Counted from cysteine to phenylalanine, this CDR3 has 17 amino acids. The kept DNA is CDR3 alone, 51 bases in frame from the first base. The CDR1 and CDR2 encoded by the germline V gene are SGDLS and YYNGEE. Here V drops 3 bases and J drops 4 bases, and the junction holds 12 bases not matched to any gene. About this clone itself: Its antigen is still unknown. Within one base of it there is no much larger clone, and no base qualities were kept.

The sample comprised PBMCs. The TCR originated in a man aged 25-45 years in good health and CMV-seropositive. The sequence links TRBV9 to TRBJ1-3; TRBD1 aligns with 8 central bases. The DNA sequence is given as TGTGCCAGCAGCGGAGACAGGGGAGCACAGTCGGGAAACACCATATATTTT. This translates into CASSGDRGAQSGNTIYF.